This record looks at one T cell receptor beta chain sequence and its context. The record originates from a study of radiation and T cells in renal cell carcinoma. This CDR3 has 15 amino acids. With 6 bases removed from V and 4 bases from J, the gap between germline ends came to 16 bases. CDR1 and CDR2 (germline): SGHVS, FNYEAQ. Time point given: blood 4 weeks post-SBRT, at nephrectomy. Specified treatment: 15 Gy SBRT to primary tumor, nephrectomy 4 weeks later. Radiation-treated patients gave blood at baseline, week 2 and week 4. Clones were read by immunoSEQ multiplex PCR, and TCRdb kept only the in-frame ones, dropping some. The sample contains about 83,000 clones, around four fifths of which appear only once.

Sample: blood, taken from a patient whose treatment included radiotherapy and nephrectomy. The clonotype originates from a woman between 55 and 75 years old with renal cell carcinoma. This chain uses TRBV7-6 with TRBJ2-1, with D possibly matching TRBD1 (6 bases). CDR3 residues: CASSLTGFPYNEQFF. The CDR3 DNA sequence: TGTGCCAGCAGTCTAACAGGGTTCCCGTACAATGAGCAGTTCTTC.